The clone carrying this T cell receptor (beta chain) was counted ten times or more. Molecular barcoding with unique molecular identifiers was used for the TCRbeta library. TCRdb processed the PCR reads anew with MiXCR; each CDR3 protein has one entry. Among around 78,000 distinct CDR3 sequences listed, 13% to 15% were seen once. The source of the sample is a study of T-cell reconstitution after alpha-beta-depleted transplantation in children. The germline V gene has CDR1 SGHAT and CDR2 FQNNGV. This CDR3 has 18 amino acids. V dropped 5 bases and J dropped 4; count of bases not matched to a gene: 16. This rearrangement joins TRBV11-2 to TRBJ2-2, with 7 bases that match TRBD2. The TCR sequence derives from a male patient aged 2 to 9 who had a stem cell transplant for acute lymphoblastic leukemia, so the T cells may come from the graft donor. Sequenced material: PBMCs, mostly from graft donor cells, taken 180 days after TCRalphabeta/CD19-depleted stem cell transplant. CDR3: CASSRTERGDLSTGELFF. CDR3 in DNA: TGTGCCAGCAGCCGCACCGAGCGGGGAGATCTTAGCACCGGGGAGCTGTTTTTT.